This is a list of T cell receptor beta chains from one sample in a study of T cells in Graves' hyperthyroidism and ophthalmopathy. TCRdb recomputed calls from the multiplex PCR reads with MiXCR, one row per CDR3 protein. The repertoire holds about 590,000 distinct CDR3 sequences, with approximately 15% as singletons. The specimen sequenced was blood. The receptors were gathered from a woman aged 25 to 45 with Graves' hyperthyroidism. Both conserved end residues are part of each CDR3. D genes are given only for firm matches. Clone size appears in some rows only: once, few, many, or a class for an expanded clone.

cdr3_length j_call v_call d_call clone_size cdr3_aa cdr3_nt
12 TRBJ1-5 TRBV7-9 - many CASSLENQPQHF TGTGCCAGCAGCTTAGAGAATCAGCCCCAGCATTTT
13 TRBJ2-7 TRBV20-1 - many CSARGGWTYEQYF TGCAGTGCTAGGGGAGGTTGGACCTACGAGCAGTACTTC
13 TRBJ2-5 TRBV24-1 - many CATSDPQDRTQYF TGTGCCACCAGTGACCCACAGGATAGAACCCAGTACTTC
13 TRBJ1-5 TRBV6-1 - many CASGNREIQPQHF TGTGCCAGCGGCAACAGGGAAATCCAGCCCCAGCATTTT
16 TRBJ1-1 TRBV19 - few CASSKRQFDRTTEAFF TGTGCCAGTAGTAAACGACAGTTCGATAGAACCACTGAAGCTTTCTTT
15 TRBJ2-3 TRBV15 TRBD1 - CATSQRTGSTDTQYF TGTGCCACCAGCCAACGGACAGGGTCCACAGATACGCAGTATTTT
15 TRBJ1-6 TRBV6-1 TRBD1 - CASTTDRAENSPLHF TGTGCCAGCACCACGGACAGGGCGGAAAATTCACCCCTCCACTTT
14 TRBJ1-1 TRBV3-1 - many CASSPGELNTEAFF TGTGCCAGCAGCCCAGGGGAGTTGAACACTGAAGCTTTCTTT
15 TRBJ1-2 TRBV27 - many CASSADSWGNYGYTF TGTGCCAGCAGTGCAGACAGCTGGGGTAACTATGGCTACACCTTC
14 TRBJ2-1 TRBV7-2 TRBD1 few CASSLVGGAYEQFF TGTGCCAGCAGCTTAGTAGGGGGCGCATATGAGCAGTTCTTC
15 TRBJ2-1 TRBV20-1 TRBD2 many CSARVPLGGSNEQFF TGCAGTGCTAGAGTCCCACTAGGCGGGAGCAATGAGCAGTTCTTC
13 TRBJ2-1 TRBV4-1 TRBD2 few CASSPTSDLEQFF TGCGCCAGCAGCCCCACTAGCGATCTTGAGCAGTTCTTC
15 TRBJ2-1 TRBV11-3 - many CASSFWGGCYNEQFF TGTGCCAGCAGCTTCTGGGGAGGCTGCTACAATGAGCAGTTCTTC
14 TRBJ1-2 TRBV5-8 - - CASSLPGPGYGYTF TGTGCCAGCAGCTTGCCGGGCCCTGGCTATGGCTACACCTTC
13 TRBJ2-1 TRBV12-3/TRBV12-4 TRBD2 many CASRTSGGDEQFF TGTGCCAGCAGGACTAGCGGGGGCGATGAGCAGTTCTTC
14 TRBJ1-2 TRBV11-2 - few CASSLVGSNYGYIF TGTGCCAGCAGCTTAGTAGGCTCTAACTATGGCTACATCTTC
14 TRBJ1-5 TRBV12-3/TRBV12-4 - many CASSFEDNNQPQHF TGTGCCAGCAGTTTCGAGGACAACAATCAGCCCCAGCATTTT
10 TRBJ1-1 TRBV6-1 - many CASSSRVAFF TGTGCCAGCAGTTCCAGGGTTGCTTTCTTT
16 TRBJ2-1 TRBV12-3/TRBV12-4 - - CASRTGRDRRINEQFF TGTGCCAGCAGGACGGGGCGGGACAGAAGGATCAATGAGCAGTTCTTC
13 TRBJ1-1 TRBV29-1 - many CSVGWSGGTEAFF TGCAGCGTTGGATGGAGTGGGGGAACTGAAGCTTTCTTT
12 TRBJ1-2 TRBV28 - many CASNTGLRGYTF TGTGCCAGCAACACCGGACTCCGGGGCTACACCTTC
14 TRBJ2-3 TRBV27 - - CAGRGGRGTDTQYF TGTGCCGGCAGGGGTGGCAGAGGCACAGATACGCAGTATTTT
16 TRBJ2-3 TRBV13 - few CASSLVGGRFTDTQYF TGTGCCAGCAGCTTAGTAGGGGGTAGATTCACAGATACGCAGTATTTT
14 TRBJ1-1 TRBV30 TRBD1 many CAWSVVRQGKEAFF TGTGCCTGGAGTGTAGTTCGACAGGGGAAAGAAGCTTTCTTT
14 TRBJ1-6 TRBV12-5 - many CASSGSSYNSPLHF TGTGCTAGTTCAGGGAGCTCCTATAATTCACCCCTCCACTTT
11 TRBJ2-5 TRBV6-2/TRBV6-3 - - CASSYSGPLNF TGTGCCAGCAGTTACTCGGGACCTTTGAACTTC
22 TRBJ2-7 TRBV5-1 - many CASSRGVRRVDGAGQHSYEQYF TGCGCCAGCAGCCGGGGTGTTCGGAGAGTCGATGGAGCCGGACAGCACTCCTACGAGCAGTACTTC
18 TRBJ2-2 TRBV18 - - CASSPRPQLGQDTGELFF TGTGCCAGCTCACCGAGACCTCAACTGGGGCAGGACACCGGGGAGCTGTTTTTT
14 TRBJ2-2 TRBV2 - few CASSEAYQSGELFF TGTGCCAGCAGTGAGGCATACCAGTCCGGGGAGCTGTTTTTT
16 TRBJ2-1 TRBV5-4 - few CASSRLGGPFFNEQFF TGTGCCAGCAGCAGGCTCGGCGGGCCGTTTTTCAATGAGCAGTTCTTC
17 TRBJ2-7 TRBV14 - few CASSQEFLSPSSYEQYF TGTGCCAGCAGCCAAGAATTCCTATCCCCCAGCTCCTACGAGCAGTACTTC
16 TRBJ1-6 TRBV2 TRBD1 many CASSAGTGMNNSPLHF TGTGCCAGCAGTGCCGGGACAGGGATGAATAATTCACCCCTCCACTTT
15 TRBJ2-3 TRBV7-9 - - CASSLDGASKDTQYF TGTGCCAGCAGCTTAGATGGGGCCAGTAAAGATACGCAGTATTTT
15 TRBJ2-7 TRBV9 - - CASSQGGTLVYEQYF TGTGCCAGCAGCCAGGGGGGGACCTTAGTCTACGAGCAGTACTTC
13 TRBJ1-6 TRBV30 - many CAWEATGNSPLHF TGTGCCTGGGAAGCGACGGGGAATTCACCCCTCCACTTT
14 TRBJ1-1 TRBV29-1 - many CSVSLGGTNTEAFF TGCAGCGTGTCCCTAGGAGGGACCAACACTGAAGCTTTCTTT
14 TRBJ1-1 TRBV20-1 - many CSASGGQPNTEAFF TGCAGTGCTAGTGGAGGACAGCCGAACACTGAAGCTTTCTTT
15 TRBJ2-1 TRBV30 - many CAWRETGRGDNEQFF TGTGCCTGGAGGGAGACAGGCAGGGGGGACAATGAGCAGTTCTTC
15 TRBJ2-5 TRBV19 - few CASSTTDRRQETQYF TGTGCCAGTAGTACCACTGACAGACGCCAAGAGACCCAGTACTTC
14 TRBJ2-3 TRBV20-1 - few CSARILAQGDTQYF TGCAGTGCTAGAATCCTAGCTCAAGGAGATACGCAGTATTTT
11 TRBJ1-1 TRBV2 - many CARSRDTEAFF TGTGCCAGGAGCCGAGACACTGAAGCTTTCTTT
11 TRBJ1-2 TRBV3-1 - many CASSQDSGYTF TGTGCCAGCAGCCAAGATAGTGGCTACACCTTC
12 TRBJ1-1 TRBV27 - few CASSSGQTEAFF TGTGCCAGCAGCTCCGGACAAACTGAAGCTTTCTTT
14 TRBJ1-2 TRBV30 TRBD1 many CALTQQGAGYGYTF TGTGCCCTGACCCAACAGGGGGCGGGCTATGGCTACACCTTC
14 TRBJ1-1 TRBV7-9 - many CASSLVLGNTEAFF TGTGCCAGCAGCTTAGTATTAGGGAACACTGAAGCTTTCTTT
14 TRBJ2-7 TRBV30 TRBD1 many CAWSPGQGEYEQYF TGTGCCTGGAGTCCGGGACAGGGAGAGTACGAGCAGTACTTC
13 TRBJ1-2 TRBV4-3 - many CASSFRGPGGYTF TGCGCCAGCAGCTTCCGGGGCCCGGGGGGCTACACCTTC
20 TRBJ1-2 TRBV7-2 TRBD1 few CASSFVGGRTGDSKGYGYTF TGTGCCAGCAGCTTTGTTGGCGGTCGGACAGGGGACTCCAAGGGGTATGGCTACACCTTC
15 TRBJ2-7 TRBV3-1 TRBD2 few CASSQSPSGDYEQYF TGTGCCAGCAGCCAGTCCCCTAGCGGAGATTACGAGCAGTACTTC